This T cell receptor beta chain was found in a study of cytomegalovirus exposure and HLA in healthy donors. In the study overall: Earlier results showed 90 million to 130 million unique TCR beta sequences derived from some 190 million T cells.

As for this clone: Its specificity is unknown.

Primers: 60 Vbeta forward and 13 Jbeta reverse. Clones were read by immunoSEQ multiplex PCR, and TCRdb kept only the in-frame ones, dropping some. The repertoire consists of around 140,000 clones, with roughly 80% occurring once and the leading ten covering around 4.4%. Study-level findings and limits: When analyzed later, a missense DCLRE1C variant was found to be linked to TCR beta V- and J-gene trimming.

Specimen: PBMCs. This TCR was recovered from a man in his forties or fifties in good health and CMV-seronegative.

CDR3 sequence reads: CASSLVRGRNEQFF. The CDR3 coding sequence is TGCGCCAGCAGCTTGGTAAGGGGGCGCAATGAGCAGTTCTTC. The chain joins TRBV5-1 to TRBJ2-1; TRBD1 matches at 7 bases. The CDR3 is 14 residues long. Germline CDR1 reads SGHRS; CDR2 reads YFSETQ. The V segment lost 0 bases and the J segment 6 bases; nucleotides outside the gene matches: 3. The full variable domain, rest sourced from reference TRBV5-1 and TRBJ2-1, is KAGVTQTPRYLIKTRGQQVTLSCSPISGHRSVSWYQQTPGQGLQFLFEYFSETQRNKGNFPGRFSGRQFSNSRSEMNVSTLELGDSALYLCASSLVRGRNEQFFGPGTRLTVL.